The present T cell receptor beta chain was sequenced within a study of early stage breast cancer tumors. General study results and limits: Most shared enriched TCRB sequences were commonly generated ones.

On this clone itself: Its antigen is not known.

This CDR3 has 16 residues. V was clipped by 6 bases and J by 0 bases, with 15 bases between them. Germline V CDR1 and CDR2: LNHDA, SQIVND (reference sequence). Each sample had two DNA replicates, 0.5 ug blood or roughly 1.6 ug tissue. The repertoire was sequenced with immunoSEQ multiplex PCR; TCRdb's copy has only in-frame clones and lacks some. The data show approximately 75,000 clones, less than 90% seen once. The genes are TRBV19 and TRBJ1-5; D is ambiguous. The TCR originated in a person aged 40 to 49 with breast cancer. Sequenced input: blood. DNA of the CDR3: TGTGCCAGTAGCAGCCTAGGAACTAATAGCAATCAGCCCCAGCATTTT. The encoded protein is CASSSLGTNSNQPQHF.